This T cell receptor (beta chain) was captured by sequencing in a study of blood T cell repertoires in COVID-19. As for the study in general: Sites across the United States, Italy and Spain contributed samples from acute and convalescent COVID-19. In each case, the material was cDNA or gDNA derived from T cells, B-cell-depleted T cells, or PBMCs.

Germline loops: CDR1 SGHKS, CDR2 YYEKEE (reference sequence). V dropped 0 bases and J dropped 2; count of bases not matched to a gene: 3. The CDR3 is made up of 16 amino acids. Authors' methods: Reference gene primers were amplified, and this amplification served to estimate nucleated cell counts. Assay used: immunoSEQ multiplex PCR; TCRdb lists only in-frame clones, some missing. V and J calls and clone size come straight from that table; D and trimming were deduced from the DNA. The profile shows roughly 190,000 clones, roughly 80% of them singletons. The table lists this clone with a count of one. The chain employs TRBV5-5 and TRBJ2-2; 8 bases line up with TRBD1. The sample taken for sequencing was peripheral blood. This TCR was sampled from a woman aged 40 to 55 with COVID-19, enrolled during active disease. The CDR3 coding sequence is TGTGCCAGCAGCTTGGTTCCAGGGGGCAACACCGGGGAGCTGTTTTTT. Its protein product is CASSLVPGGNTGELFF.